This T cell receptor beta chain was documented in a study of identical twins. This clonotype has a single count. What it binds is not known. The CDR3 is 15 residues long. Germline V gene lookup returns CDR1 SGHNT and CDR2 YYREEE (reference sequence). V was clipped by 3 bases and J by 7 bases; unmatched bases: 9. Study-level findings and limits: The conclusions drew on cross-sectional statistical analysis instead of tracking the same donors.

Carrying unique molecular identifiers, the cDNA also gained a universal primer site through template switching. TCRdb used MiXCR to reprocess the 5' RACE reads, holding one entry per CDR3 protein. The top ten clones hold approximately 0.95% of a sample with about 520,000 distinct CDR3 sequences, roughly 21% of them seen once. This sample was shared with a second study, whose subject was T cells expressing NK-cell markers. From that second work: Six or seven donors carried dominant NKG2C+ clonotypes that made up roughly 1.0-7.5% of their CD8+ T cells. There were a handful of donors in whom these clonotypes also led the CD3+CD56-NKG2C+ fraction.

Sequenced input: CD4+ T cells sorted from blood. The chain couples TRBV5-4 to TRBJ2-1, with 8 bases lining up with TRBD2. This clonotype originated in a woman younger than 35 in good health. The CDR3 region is CASSSQGVAGNEQFF. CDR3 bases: TGTGCCAGCAGCTCCCAAGGGGTAGCGGGGAATGAGCAGTTCTTC.